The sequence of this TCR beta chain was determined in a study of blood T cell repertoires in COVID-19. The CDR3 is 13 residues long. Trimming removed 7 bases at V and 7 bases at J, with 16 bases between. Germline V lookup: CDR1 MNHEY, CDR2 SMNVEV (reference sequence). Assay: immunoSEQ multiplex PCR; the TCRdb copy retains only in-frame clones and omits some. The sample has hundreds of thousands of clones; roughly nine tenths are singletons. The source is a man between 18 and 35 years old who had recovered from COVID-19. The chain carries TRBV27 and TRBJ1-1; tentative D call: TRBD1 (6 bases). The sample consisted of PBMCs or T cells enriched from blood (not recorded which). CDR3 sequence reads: CASTSGHLFEAFF. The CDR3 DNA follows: TGTGCCAGCACCTCGGGACACCTCTTTGAAGCTTTCTTT.